The source of this T cell receptor (beta chain) is a study of CD8 T cells in ankylosing spondylitis. Study-wide points: Prior literature has documented some motif variants in synovial fluid and blood from reactive arthritis.

CDR3 length: 16 residues. The J segment lost 4 bases and the V segment lost 2 bases, leaving 6 bases of the junction unmatched. CDR1 and CDR2 (germline): LGHDT, YNNKEL (reference sequence). A few counts support this clonotype. The antigen is not known. From the 5' RACE reads, TCRdb called clonotypes with MiXCR, one entry per CDR3 protein. The sample has hundreds of thousands of distinct CDR3 sequences; 20% to 25% are singletons. The sample taken for sequencing was blood, either unsorted or a sorted T cell fraction (not recorded which). The source of this sequence is a male donor with ankylosing spondylitis or in good health (not recorded which). The V call is TRBV3-1, the J call TRBJ2-1; 9 positions match TRBD1. This CDR3 is CASSQTGTGIYNEQFF. The CDR3, as DNA: TGTGCCAGCAGCCAAACCGGGACAGGGATATACAATGAGCAGTTCTTC.